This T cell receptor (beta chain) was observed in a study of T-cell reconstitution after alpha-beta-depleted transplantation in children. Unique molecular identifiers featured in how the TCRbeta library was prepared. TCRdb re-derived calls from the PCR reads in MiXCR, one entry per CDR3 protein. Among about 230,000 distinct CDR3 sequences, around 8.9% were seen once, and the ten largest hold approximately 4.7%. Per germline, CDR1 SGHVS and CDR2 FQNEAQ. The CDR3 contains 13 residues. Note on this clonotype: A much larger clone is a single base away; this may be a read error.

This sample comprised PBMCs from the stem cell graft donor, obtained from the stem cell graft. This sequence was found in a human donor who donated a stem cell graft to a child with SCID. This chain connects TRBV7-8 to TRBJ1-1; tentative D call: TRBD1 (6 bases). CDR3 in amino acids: CATGQGMNTKAFF. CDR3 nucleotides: TGTGCCACTGGGCAGGGGATGAACACTAAAGCTTTCTTT.